The 6 T cell receptor beta chains below were found in one sample sequenced in a study of blood T cell repertoires in COVID-19. Libraries were prepared by immunoSEQ multiplex PCR; TCRdb keeps only in-frame clonotypes and omits some of them. The table lists fewer than 120,000 clones, approximately 82% of them singletons, with more than 3.5% in the top ten. Sequencing input: peripheral blood. These receptors were collected from a woman aged 80 or older with acute or convalescent COVID-19.

The chain employs TRBV6-6 and TRBJ2-7; D unclear. The CDR3 length is 13 residues. The ends were cut back, 3 bases at V and 0 bases at J, with 6 bases in the middle. Germline V CDR1 and CDR2: MNHNY, SVGAGI (reference sequence). The CDR3 DNA sequence: TGTGCCAGCAGTTATTACAGCTCCTACGAGCAGTACTTC. As protein: CASSYYSSYEQYF.

The chain combines TRBV5-1 with TRBJ2-7; D gene uncertain. Trimming took 1 base from V and 2 from J, leaving 10 bases between them. The CDR3 runs to 14 residues. Germline V gene data show CDR1 as SGHRS and CDR2 as YFSETQ. The CDR3 sequence: CASSLTPGPYEQYF. Written as DNA, the CDR3 is TGCGCCAGCAGCTTGACTCCAGGCCCCTACGAGCAGTACTTC.

The chain uses TRBV18 and TRBJ2-3; TRBD1 might be the D (6 bases). Trimming took off 3 bases at V and 2 bases at J, with 9 bases between the two ends. Germline CDR1 and CDR2: KGHSH and LQKENI. The CDR3 is made up of 14 amino acids. The CDR3 here is CASSPRDTTDTQYF. DNA of the CDR3: TGTGCCAGCTCACCCCGGGACACCACAGATACGCAGTATTTT.

Points on this clone: A read error may produce the germline difference seen at one junction end. The genes are TRBV7-7 and TRBJ2-1; D might be TRBD2 (5 bases). This CDR3 is 15 amino acids long. Per the germline V gene, CDR1 is SSHAT and CDR2 is FNYEAQ (reference sequence). CDR3 sequence: CASSRDPVGSNEQFF. In nucleotides, the CDR3 is TGTGCTAGCAGCCGGGATCCGGTAGGTTCCAATGAGCAGTTCTTC.

The chain couples TRBV28 to TRBJ1-1; D gene unclear. Germline V gene data show CDR1 as MDHEN and CDR2 as SYDVKM. Trimming shortened V by 5 bases and J by 11 bases, and 24 bases separated the two germline ends. This CDR3 is 15 amino acids long. CDR3 DNA: TGTGCCAGCAGTCTCATTCGTAGTGTTACCGCCGGGGCTTTCTTT. Protein sequence: CASSLIRSVTAGAFF. The full variable domain, its missing parts supplied by reference TRBV28 and TRBJ1-1, is DVKVTQSSRYLVKRTGEKVFLECVQDMDHENMFWYRQDPGLGLRLIYFSYDVKMKEKGDIPEGYSVSREKKERFSLILESASTNQTSMYLCASSLIRSVTAGAFFGQGTRLTVV.

The chain couples TRBV14 to TRBJ2-7, with 8 positions matching TRBD2. V lost 4 bases to trimming and J lost 2 bases; unmatched junction nucleotides: 7. CDR1 SGHDN and CDR2 FVKESK come from the germline V gene. The CDR3 totals 15 residues. The CDR3, as DNA: TGTGCCAGCAGCCTACTGGCGGGAGGCCCCTACGAGCAGTACTTC. It is translated as CASSLLAGGPYEQYF.